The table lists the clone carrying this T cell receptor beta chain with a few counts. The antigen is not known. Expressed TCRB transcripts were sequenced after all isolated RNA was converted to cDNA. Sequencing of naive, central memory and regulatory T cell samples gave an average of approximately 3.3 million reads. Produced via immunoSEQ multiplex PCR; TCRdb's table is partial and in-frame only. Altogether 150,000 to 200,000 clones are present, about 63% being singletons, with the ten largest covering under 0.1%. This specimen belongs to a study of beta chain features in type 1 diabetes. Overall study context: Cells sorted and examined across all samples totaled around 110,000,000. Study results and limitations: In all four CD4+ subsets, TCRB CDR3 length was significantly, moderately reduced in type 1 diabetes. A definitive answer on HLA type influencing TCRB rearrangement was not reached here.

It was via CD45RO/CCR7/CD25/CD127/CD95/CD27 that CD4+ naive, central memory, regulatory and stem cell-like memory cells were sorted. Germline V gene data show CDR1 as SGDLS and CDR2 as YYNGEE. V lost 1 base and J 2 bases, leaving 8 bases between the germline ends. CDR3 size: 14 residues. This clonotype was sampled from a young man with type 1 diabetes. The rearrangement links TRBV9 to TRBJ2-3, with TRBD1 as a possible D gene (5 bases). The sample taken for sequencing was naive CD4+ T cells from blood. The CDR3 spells CASSVLGDTDTQYF. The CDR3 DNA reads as TGTGCCAGCAGCGTATTAGGGGACACAGATACGCAGTATTTT. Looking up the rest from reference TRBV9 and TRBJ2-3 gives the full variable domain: DSGVTQTPKHLITATGQRVTLRCSPRSGDLSVYWYQQSLDQGLQFLIQYYNGEERAKGNILERFSAQQFPDLHSELNLSSLELGDSALYFCASSVLGDTDTQYFGPGTRLTVL.